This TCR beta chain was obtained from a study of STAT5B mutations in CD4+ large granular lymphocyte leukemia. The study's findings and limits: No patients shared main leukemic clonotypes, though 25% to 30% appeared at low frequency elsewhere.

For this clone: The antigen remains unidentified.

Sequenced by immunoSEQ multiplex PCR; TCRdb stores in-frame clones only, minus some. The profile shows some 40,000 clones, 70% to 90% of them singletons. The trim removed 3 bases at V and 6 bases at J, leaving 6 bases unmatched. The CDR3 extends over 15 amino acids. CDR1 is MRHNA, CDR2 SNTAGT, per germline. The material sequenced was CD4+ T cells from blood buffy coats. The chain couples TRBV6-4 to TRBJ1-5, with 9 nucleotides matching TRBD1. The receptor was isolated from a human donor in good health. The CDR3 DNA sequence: TGTGCCAGCAGTGATCCGGGACAGGGTTGTCAGCCCCAGCATTTT. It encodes CASSDPGQGCQPQHF.